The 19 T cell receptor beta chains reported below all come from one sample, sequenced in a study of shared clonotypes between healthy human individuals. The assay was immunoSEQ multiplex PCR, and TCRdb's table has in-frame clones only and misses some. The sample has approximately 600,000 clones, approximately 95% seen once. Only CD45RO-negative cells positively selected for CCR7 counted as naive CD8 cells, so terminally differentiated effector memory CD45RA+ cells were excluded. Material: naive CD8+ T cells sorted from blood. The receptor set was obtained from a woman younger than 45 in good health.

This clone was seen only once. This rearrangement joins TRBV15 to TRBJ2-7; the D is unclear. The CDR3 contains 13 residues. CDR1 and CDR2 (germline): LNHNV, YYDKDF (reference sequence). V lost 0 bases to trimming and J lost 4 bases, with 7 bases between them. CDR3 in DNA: TGTGCCACCAGCAGAGAAGCACCTTACGAGCAGTACTTC. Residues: CATSREAPYEQYF.

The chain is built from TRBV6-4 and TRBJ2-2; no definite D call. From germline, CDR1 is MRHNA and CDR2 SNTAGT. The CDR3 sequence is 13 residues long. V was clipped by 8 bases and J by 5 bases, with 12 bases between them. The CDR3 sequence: CASQNPLTGELFF. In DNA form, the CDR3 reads TGTGCCAGCCAGAACCCACTAACCGGGGAGCTGTTTTTT.

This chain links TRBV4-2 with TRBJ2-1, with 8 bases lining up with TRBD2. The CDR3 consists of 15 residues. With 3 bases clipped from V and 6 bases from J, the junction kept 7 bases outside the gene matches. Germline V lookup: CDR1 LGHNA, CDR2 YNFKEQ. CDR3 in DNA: TGTGCCAGCAGCCACGTGGATAGCGGGACCAATGAGCAGTTCTTC. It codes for CASSHVDSGTNEQFF.

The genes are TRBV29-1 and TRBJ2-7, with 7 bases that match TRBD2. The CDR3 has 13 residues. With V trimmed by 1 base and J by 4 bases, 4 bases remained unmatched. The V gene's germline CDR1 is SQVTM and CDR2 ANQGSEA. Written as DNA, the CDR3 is TGCAGCGTTGAAGGGGGGGGACCGTACGAGCAGTACTTC. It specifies CSVEGGGPYEQYF.

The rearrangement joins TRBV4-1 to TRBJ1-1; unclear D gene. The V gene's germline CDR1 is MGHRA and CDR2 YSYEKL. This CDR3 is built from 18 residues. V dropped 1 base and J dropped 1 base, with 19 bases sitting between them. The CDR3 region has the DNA TGCGCCAGCAGCCAAGTCGATGGCACCCGAATGACGAACACTGAAGCTTTCTTT. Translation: CASSQVDGTRMTNTEAFF.

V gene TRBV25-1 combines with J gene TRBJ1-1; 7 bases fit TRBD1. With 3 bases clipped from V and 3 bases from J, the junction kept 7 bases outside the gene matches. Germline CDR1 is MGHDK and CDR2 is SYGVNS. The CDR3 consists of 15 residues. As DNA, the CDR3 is TGTGCCAGCAGTGATTACACAGGGGTACACACTGAAGCTTTCTTT. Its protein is CASSDYTGVHTEAFF.

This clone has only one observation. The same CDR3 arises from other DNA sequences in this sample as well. The CDR3 DNA is TGTGCCAGCAGTCCCACGGGAGAGCAGTACTTC. Protein: CASSPTGEQYF. V and J are TRBV28 and TRBJ2-7, with a weak D call TRBD2 (5 bases). This CDR3 is 11 amino acids long. Deletions cut 5 bases from V and 7 bases from J, with 9 bases between. Germline CDR1 MDHEN, CDR2 SYDVKM.

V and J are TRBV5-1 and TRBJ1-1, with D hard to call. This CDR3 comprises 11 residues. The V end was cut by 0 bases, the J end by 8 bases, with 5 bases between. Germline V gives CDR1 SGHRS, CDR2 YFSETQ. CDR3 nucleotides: TGCGCCAGCAGCTTGGCTGGGGAAGCTTTCTTT. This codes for CASSLAGEAFF. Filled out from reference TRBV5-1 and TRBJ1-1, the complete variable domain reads KAGVTQTPRYLIKTRGQQVTLSCSPISGHRSVSWYQQTPGQGLQFLFEYFSETQRNKGNFPGRFSGRQFSNSRSEMNVSTLELGDSALYLCASSLAGEAFFGQGTRLTVV.

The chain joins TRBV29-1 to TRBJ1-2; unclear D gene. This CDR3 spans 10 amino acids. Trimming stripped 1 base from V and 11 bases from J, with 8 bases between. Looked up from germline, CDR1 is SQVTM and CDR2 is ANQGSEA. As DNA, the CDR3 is TGCAGCGTTGAAGGGTTCCCTTACACCTTC. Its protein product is CSVEGFPYTF.

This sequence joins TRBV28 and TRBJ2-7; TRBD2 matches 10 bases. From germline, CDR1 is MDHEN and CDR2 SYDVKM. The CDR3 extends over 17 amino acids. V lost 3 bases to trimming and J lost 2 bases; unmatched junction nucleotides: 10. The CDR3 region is CASSFLAGAAFPYEQYF. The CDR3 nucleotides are TGTGCCAGCAGTTTCCTAGCGGGAGCCGCCTTCCCCTACGAGCAGTACTTC.

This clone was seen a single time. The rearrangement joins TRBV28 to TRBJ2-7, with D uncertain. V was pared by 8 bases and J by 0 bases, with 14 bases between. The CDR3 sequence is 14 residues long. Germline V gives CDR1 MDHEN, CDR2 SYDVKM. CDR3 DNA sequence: TGTGCCAGCTCGTTCGGTATGAGCTCCTACGAGCAGTACTTC. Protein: CASSFGMSSYEQYF. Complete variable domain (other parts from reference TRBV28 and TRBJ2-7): DVKVTQSSRYLVKRTGEKVFLECVQDMDHENMFWYRQDPGLGLRLIYFSYDVKMKEKGDIPEGYSVSREKKERFSLILESASTNQTSMYLCASSFGMSSYEQYFGPGTRLTVT.

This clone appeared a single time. The CDR3 region is CASSEGRNYEQYF. CDR3 bases: TGCGCCAGCAGTGAGGGGCGGAACTACGAGCAGTACTTC. The chain has TRBV10-2 and TRBJ2-7, with D hard to call. Trimming pared 2 bases from V and 3 bases from J, leaving 8 bases between. The CDR3 extends over 13 amino acids. The germline V gene encodes CDR1 WSHSY and CDR2 SAAADI.

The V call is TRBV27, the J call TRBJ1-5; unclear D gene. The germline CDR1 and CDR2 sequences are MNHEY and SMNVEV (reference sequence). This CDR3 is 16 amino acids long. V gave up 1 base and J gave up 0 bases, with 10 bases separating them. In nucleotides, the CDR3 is TGTGCCAGCAGTTTATTCGCAGGCTATAGCAATCAGCCCCAGCATTTT. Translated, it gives CASSLFAGYSNQPQHF.

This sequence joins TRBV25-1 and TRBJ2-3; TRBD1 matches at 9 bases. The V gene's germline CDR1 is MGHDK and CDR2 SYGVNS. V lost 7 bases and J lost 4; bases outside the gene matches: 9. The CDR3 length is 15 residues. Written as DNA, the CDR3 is TGTGCCAGCAAAGACAGGGGGGGGATCCCAGATACGCAGTATTTT. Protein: CASKDRGGIPDTQYF.

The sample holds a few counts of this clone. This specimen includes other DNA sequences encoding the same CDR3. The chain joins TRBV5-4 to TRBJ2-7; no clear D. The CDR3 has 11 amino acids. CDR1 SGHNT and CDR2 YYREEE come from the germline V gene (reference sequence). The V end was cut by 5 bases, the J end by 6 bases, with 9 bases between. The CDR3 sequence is CASSSVSEQYF. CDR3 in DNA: TGTGCCAGCAGTTCAGTCAGCGAGCAGTACTTC.

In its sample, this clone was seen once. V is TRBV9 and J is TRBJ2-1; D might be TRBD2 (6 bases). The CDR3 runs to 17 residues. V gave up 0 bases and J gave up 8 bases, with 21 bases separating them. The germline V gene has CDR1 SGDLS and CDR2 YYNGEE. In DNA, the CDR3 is TGTGCCAGCAGCGTAGGGATCTTGGCGGGGTTTAAGGATGAGCAGTTCTTC. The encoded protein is CASSVGILAGFKDEQFF.

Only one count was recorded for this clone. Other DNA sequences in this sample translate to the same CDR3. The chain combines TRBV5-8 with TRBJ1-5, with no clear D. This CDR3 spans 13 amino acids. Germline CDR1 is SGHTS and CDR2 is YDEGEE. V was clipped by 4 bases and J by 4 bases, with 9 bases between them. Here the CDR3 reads CASSLDGNQPQHF. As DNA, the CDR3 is TGTGCCAGCAGCCTGGACGGAAATCAGCCCCAGCATTTT.

The CDR3 sequence is CASSLSGSGGELFF. The CDR3, as DNA: TGTGCCAGCAGTTTATCAGGGTCCGGCGGGGAGCTGTTTTTT. The V call is TRBV28, the J call TRBJ2-2, with D perhaps TRBD1 (5 bases). CDR1 is MDHEN and CDR2 is SYDVKM in the germline V gene. The V and J ends lost 1 base and 7 bases respectively, with 10 bases between them. This CDR3 spans 14 amino acids.

CDR3 region: CASSLFGDTGELFF. The CDR3 coding sequence is TGTGCCAGCAGTTTATTTGGGGACACCGGGGAGCTGTTTTTT. J is TRBJ2-2 and V is TRBV28; unclear D gene. V lost 1 base and J 3 bases, leaving 6 bases between the germline ends. CDR3 length: 14 residues. The germline V gene has CDR1 MDHEN and CDR2 SYDVKM. The whole variable domain, remainder taken from reference TRBV28 and TRBJ2-2, is DVKVTQSSRYLVKRTGEKVFLECVQDMDHENMFWYRQDPGLGLRLIYFSYDVKMKEKGDIPEGYSVSREKKERFSLILESASTNQTSMYLCASSLFGDTGELFFGEGSRLTVL.